The 23 T cell receptor beta chains reported below all come from one sample, sequenced in a study of blood T cell repertoires in COVID-19. Clones were read by immunoSEQ multiplex PCR, and TCRdb kept only the in-frame ones, dropping some. The top ten hold approximately 4.7% of the sample, which has about 310,000 clones, around nine tenths seen once. Sequences were obtained from PBMCs or T cells enriched from blood (not recorded which). Receptors originate from a man between 60 and 75 years old who had recovered from COVID-19.

This chain uses TRBV7-9 with TRBJ2-7; D gene uncertain. The V end lost 5 bases, the J end lost 3 bases, and 5 bases lay between the germline ends. The CDR3 has 11 residues. Germline V CDR1 and CDR2: SEHNR, FQNEAQ (reference sequence). CDR3 region: CASSILYEQYF. CDR3 DNA sequence: TGTGCCAGCAGCATCCTCTACGAGCAGTACTTC.

The chain joins TRBV7-9 to TRBJ2-7; 9 nucleotides agree with TRBD2. The V gene's germline CDR1 is SEHNR and CDR2 FQNEAQ (reference sequence). This CDR3 has 14 amino acids. V lost 5 bases, J lost 3 bases, and 5 bases stayed unmatched. The CDR3, as DNA: TGTGCCAGCAGCGCCAGACTAGCGGTCTACGAGCAGTACTTC. Its protein product is CASSARLAVYEQYF.

The chain has TRBV9 and TRBJ1-4; TRBD1 matches at 7 bases. The V gene end was trimmed by 3 bases and the J gene end by 14 bases; junction bases not matched to a gene: 10. The CDR3 consists of 13 residues. Germline V gene lookup returns CDR1 SGDLS and CDR2 YYNGEE. CDR3: CASSGRQGGLLFF. CDR3 sequence (DNA): TGTGCCAGCAGCGGGCGACAGGGTGGGCTTCTGTTTTTT.

Details on this clone: This same CDR3 is encoded by further DNA sequences in the sample. The J gene is TRBJ1-1, the V gene TRBV5-1, with D possibly TRBD1 on 6 matching bases. The CDR3 contains 14 residues. Germline-derived CDR1 and CDR2 are SGHRS and YFSETQ. The germline V and J ends were trimmed by 3 bases and 2 bases, with 11 bases remaining between them. The CDR3 region is CASSSGQPNTEAFF. In DNA form, the CDR3 reads TGCGCCAGCAGCTCCGGACAGCCTAACACTGAAGCTTTCTTT.

This clone was seen a handful of times. In DNA, the CDR3 is TGCGCCAGCAGCTTGGACGGGATCCCCACCGGGGAGCTGTTTTTT. Its protein is CASSLDGIPTGELFF. This chain uses TRBV5-1 with TRBJ2-2; D might be TRBD2 (5 bases). The germline gives CDR1 SGHRS, CDR2 YFSETQ. The CDR3 runs 15 residues. The ends were cut back, 0 bases at V and 4 bases at J, with 10 bases in the middle.

The V call is TRBV7-9, the J call TRBJ1-2; 8 bases map to TRBD1. Trimming at V came to 3 bases and at J to 7 bases, leaving 10 bases not matched to a gene. CDR3 length: 15 amino acids. Germline values: CDR1 SEHNR, CDR2 FQNEAQ (reference sequence). For the CDR3, the DNA is TGTGCCAGCAGCTTTGGACAGGGTCGTACGGGTGGCTACACCTTC. This translates into CASSFGQGRTGGYTF.

The genes are TRBV11-2 and TRBJ2-5; D not certain. Germline V gene lookup returns CDR1 SGHAT and CDR2 FQNNGV. The CDR3 length is 15 residues. The ends were cut back, 2 bases at V and 3 bases at J, with 13 bases in the middle. The CDR3 protein is CASSLISLPKETQYF. DNA for the CDR3: TGTGCCAGCAGCTTAATTAGTCTACCCAAAGAGACCCAGTACTTC. Supplemented by reference TRBV11-2 and TRBJ2-5, the full variable domain reads EAGVAQSPRYKIIEKRQSVAFWCNPISGHATLYWYQQILGQGPKLLIQFQNNGVVDDSQLPKDRFSAERLKGVDSTLKIQPAKLEDSAVYLCASSLISLPKETQYFGPGTRLLVL.

The chain is built from TRBV6-5 and TRBJ2-5; 9 bases fit TRBD1. CDR1 is MNHEY, CDR2 SVGAGI, per germline. Unmatched junction bases numbered 8, after V lost 7 bases and J lost 5 bases. This CDR3 region has 14 residues. The CDR3 protein is CASTNPGTGETQYF. In nucleotides, the CDR3 is TGTGCCAGCACCAACCCGGGGACAGGGGAGACCCAGTACTTC.

This chain uses TRBV19 with TRBJ2-1; 9 nucleotides line up with TRBD2. Losses at the gene ends were 3 bases for V and 7 bases for J; bases not matched to a gene: 7. Germline values: CDR1 LNHDA, CDR2 SQIVND (reference sequence). This CDR3 is 15 amino acids long. This CDR3 is CASSIGAGGLNEQFF. The DNA of the CDR3 is TGTGCCAGTAGTATTGGAGCGGGAGGATTAAATGAGCAGTTCTTC. The full variable domain, in which reference TRBV19 and TRBJ2-1 provide the parts outside the CDR3, is DGGITQSPKYLFRKEGQNVTLSCEQNLNHDAMYWYRQDPGQGLRLIYYSQIVNDFQKGDIAEGYSVSREKKESFPLTVTSAQKNPTAFYLCASSIGAGGLNEQFFGPGTRLTVL.

V is TRBV2 and J is TRBJ2-1; 9 bases fit TRBD2. The CDR3 spans 14 residues. V lost 7 bases to trimming and J lost 7 bases; unmatched junction nucleotides: 8. Per the germline V gene, CDR1 is SNHLY and CDR2 is FYNNEI. The CDR3: CASIGTSWGNEQFF. CDR3 DNA: TGTGCCAGCATTGGGACTAGCTGGGGGAATGAGCAGTTCTTC.

The sample holds a few counts of this clone. The CDR3 region has the DNA TGTGCCAGCAGTACCGTCCTAGCGGGAGTATCAGGGCAGTTCTTC. The encoded protein is CASSTVLAGVSGQFF. V is TRBV6-2 or TRBV6-3 and J is TRBJ2-1; TRBD2 matches at 10 bases. With V trimmed by 5 bases and J by 12 bases, 13 bases remained unmatched. CDR3 length: 15 residues. CDR1 and CDR2 from the germline V gene are MNHEY and SVGEGT.

The V call is TRBV18, the J call TRBJ2-2; tentatively, D is TRBD1 (5 bases). The germline V and J ends were trimmed by 3 bases and 6 bases, with 20 bases remaining between them. This CDR3 is built from 17 residues. Germline CDR1 KGHSH, CDR2 LQKENI. The CDR3 loop is CASSPGRQGSFAGELFF. The CDR3 region has the DNA TGTGCCAGCTCACCCGGCCGGCAGGGTTCCTTCGCCGGGGAGCTGTTTTTT.

This sequence joins TRBV6-5 and TRBJ1-5; D perhaps matches TRBD1 (6 bases). Germline CDR1 reads MNHEY; CDR2 reads SVGAGI. V dropped 6 bases and J dropped 5 bases, with 14 bases sitting between them. There are 14 residues in the CDR3. CDR3 sequence: CASSPQGGHQPQHF. DNA of the CDR3: TGTGCCAGCAGCCCACAGGGAGGGCATCAGCCCCAGCATTTT.

V gene TRBV5-6 combines with J gene TRBJ1-4; 9 positions agree with TRBD1. Germline loops: CDR1 SGHDT, CDR2 YYEEEE. The CDR3 consists of 14 residues. V dropped 4 bases and J dropped 6; count of bases not matched to a gene: 4. CDR3 amino acids: CASSHRGRDEKLFF. As DNA, the CDR3 is TGTGCCAGCAGCCACAGGGGGCGGGATGAAAAACTGTTTTTT.

The chain has TRBV6-2 or TRBV6-3 and TRBJ2-1; 7 positions agree with TRBD1. Germline assignment: CDR1 MNHEY and CDR2 SVGEGT. The CDR3 loop spans 13 amino acids. V gave up 8 bases and J gave up 4 bases; unmatched junction bases: 5. CDR3 DNA sequence: TGTGCCAGCGGCCGGGACAGTTACAATGAGCAGTTCTTC. Its translation: CASGRDSYNEQFF.

This sequence joins TRBV10-3 and TRBJ2-5; 10 bases are a match to TRBD2. Germline values: CDR1 ENHRY, CDR2 SYGVKD. There are 16 residues in the CDR3. V shed 2 bases and J 2 bases; nucleotides not matched to a gene: 5. The CDR3 protein is CAISEGAAGGQETQYF. CDR3 in DNA: TGTGCCATCAGTGAGGGGGCAGCGGGAGGGCAAGAGACCCAGTACTTC.

The chain carries TRBV30 and TRBJ2-1; D gene ambiguous. The CDR3 contains 13 residues. The germline V gene has CDR1 GTSNPN and CDR2 SVGIG (reference sequence). V was trimmed by 0 bases and J by 12 bases, leaving 15 bases between them. CDR3 loop: CAWSVRRAMRQFF. In nucleotides, the CDR3 is TGTGCCTGGAGTGTACGAAGAGCAATGAGGCAGTTCTTC.

The V gene is TRBV28, the J gene TRBJ2-2, with 7 nucleotides matching TRBD1. Germline V gene lookup returns CDR1 MDHEN and CDR2 SYDVKM. The CDR3 spans 14 residues. With V trimmed by 8 bases and J by 5 bases, 8 bases remained unmatched. The chain's CDR3 is CASRSTGITGELFF. CDR3 DNA: TGTGCCAGCCGTTCGACAGGGATTACCGGGGAGCTGTTTTTT.

The chain joins TRBV6-2 or TRBV6-3 to TRBJ1-1; D is ambiguous. V shed 3 bases and J shed 6 bases, with 11 bases lying between them. The germline gives CDR1 MNHEY, CDR2 SVGEGT. This CDR3 region has 13 residues. Here the CDR3 DNA reads TGTGCCAGCAGTTATGCGAGCAGCGCTGAAGCTTTCTTT. Its protein is CASSYASSAEAFF.

The chain carries TRBV11-2 and TRBJ2-1, with 12 bases fitting TRBD2. This CDR3 has 16 amino acids. Trimming removed 2 bases from V and 7 bases from J; junction bases left unmatched: 6. CDR1 SGHAT and CDR2 FQNNGV come from the germline V gene. CDR3 sequence reads: CASSLFILAGGNEQFF. The CDR3 DNA reads as TGTGCCAGCAGCTTATTCATACTAGCGGGAGGTAATGAGCAGTTCTTC.

The rearrangement joins TRBV7-9 to TRBJ1-1, with TRBD1 identical over 8 bases. CDR3 length: 15 residues. V lost 5 bases to trimming and J lost 4 bases; unmatched junction nucleotides: 9. From germline, CDR1 is SEHNR and CDR2 FQNEAQ (reference sequence). The CDR3 nucleotides are TGTGCCAGCAGCGACGACAGGGGAAGTTCCACTGAAGCTTTCTTT. It is translated as CASSDDRGSSTEAFF. Full variable domain (rest looked up from reference TRBV7-9 and TRBJ1-1): DTGVSQNPRHKITKRGQNVTFRCDPISEHNRLYWYRQTLGQGPEFLTYFQNEAQLEKSRLLSDRFSAERPKGSFSTLEIQRTEQGDSAMYLCASSDDRGSSTEAFFGQGTRLTVV.

The chain combines TRBV5-1 with TRBJ2-1, with 8 positions matching TRBD2. The CDR3 is 15 residues long. V shed 4 bases and J 1 base; nucleotides not matched to a gene: 4. Germline lookup yields CDR1 SGHRS and CDR2 YFSETQ. CDR3 sequence (DNA): TGCGCCAGCAGCGCAACTAGCGGTTCCTACAATGAGCAGTTCTTC. It codes for CASSATSGSYNEQFF.

This chain links TRBV7-3 with TRBJ1-2, with D possibly matching TRBD1 (6 bases). This CDR3 has 14 amino acids. The ends were cut back, 2 bases at V and 8 bases at J, with 15 bases in the middle. Germline values: CDR1 SGHTA, CDR2 FQGTGA. CDR3 protein: CASSLGTGTGGYTF. CDR3 in DNA: TGTGCCAGCAGCTTAGGTACAGGGACCGGCGGCTACACCTTC.